The 26 T cell receptor beta chains given below trace back to one sample, sequenced in a study of T-cell reconstitution after alpha-beta-depleted transplantation in children. Construction of the TCRbeta library involved unique molecular identifiers. TCRdb processed the PCR reads anew with MiXCR; each CDR3 protein has one entry. The table includes 250,000 to 350,000 distinct CDR3 sequences, 20% to 30% detected once. Material: PBMCs, mostly from graft donor cells, obtained 180 days after TCRalphabeta/CD19-depleted stem cell transplant. These receptors all come from a male patient between 5 and 17 years old who had a stem cell transplant for acute lymphoblastic leukemia, so the T cells may come from the graft donor.

This clonotype was detected a few times. This chain links TRBV21-1 with TRBJ2-7; the table gives TRBD1 as D, unverified against the DNA. TRBV21-1 is shown as a pseudogene. The length of the CDR3 is 14 residues. CDR3 residues: CASRDVTGAYEQYF. The CDR3 DNA reads TGTGCCAGCCGCGACGTGACAGGGGCCTACGAGCAGTACTTC.

The rearrangement joins TRBV3-1 to TRBJ2-2, with TRBD2 matching 13 bases. Germline CDR1 reads LGHDT; CDR2 reads YNNKEL (reference sequence). This CDR3 has 17 residues. The V gene end was trimmed by 4 bases and the J gene end by 6 bases; junction bases not matched to a gene: 8. The CDR3 is CASSRGLAGAFPGELFF. CDR3 nucleotides: TGTGCCAGCAGCCGCGGACTAGCGGGAGCGTTTCCCGGGGAGCTGTTTTTT.

This sequence joins TRBV5-1 and TRBJ2-2; a possible D gene is TRBD2 (5 bases). The CDR3 extends over 14 amino acids. Germline assignment: CDR1 SGHRS and CDR2 YFSETQ. V was cut by 0 bases and J by 5 bases, with 8 bases left in between. As DNA, the CDR3 is TGCGCCAGCAGCTTGGAACTAGTAACCGGGGAGCTGTTTTTT. The encoded protein is CASSLELVTGELFF.

V gene TRBV7-3 combines with J gene TRBJ2-1, with D tentatively TRBD2 (5 bases). V was cut by 4 bases and J by 8 bases, with 33 bases left in between. Germline loops: CDR1 SGHTA, CDR2 FQGTGA. The CDR3 runs to 20 residues. Written as DNA, the CDR3 is TGTGCCAGCAGCTCTTCGGCACTTGGTGGGCCTGTGCTAGCAGGCGATGAGCAGTTCTTC. Residues: CASSSSALGGPVLAGDEQFF.

Here the CDR3 DNA reads TGTGCCAGCAGCTCCGTGGGGGGTGCGGGTTACGAGCAGTACTTC. It codes for CASSSVGGAGYEQYF. This rearrangement joins TRBV7-9 to TRBJ2-7; tentative D call: TRBD2 (6 bases). V lost 4 bases to trimming and J lost 4 bases, with 17 bases between them. Germline V gives CDR1 SEHNR, CDR2 FQNEAQ (reference sequence). This CDR3 spans 15 amino acids.

The CDR3 protein is CASSLLDRVNTIYF. In DNA form, the CDR3 reads TGTGCCAGCAGCCTATTGGACAGGGTTAACACCATATATTTT. The genes are TRBV14 and TRBJ1-3; 8 bases match TRBD1. CDR1 is SGHDN and CDR2 is FVKESK in the germline V gene. Germline trimming cut 4 bases from V and 7 bases from J; bases unmatched to any gene: 6. This CDR3 is built from 14 residues. Full variable domain (missing parts from reference TRBV14 and TRBJ1-3): EAGVTQFPSHSVIEKGQTVTLRCDPISGHDNLYWYRRVMGKEIKFLLHFVKESKQDESGMPNNRFLAERTGGTYSTLKVQPAELEDSGVYFCASSLLDRVNTIYFGEGSWLTVV.

A few counts support this clonotype. The V and J genes are TRBV12-3 or TRBV12-4 and TRBJ2-2; D gene unclear. V lost 5 bases and J 0 bases, leaving 4 bases between the germline ends. The CDR3 spans 13 residues. CDR3 residues: CASSRSNTGELFF. In DNA form, the CDR3 reads TGTGCCAGCAGTAGATCGAACACCGGGGAGCTGTTTTTT.

The V gene is TRBV2, the J gene TRBJ1-1; 7 bases fit TRBD1. The CDR3 is 15 residues long. Looked up from germline, CDR1 is SNHLY and CDR2 is FYNNEI. Losses at the gene ends were 5 bases for V and 4 bases for J; bases not matched to a gene: 10. CDR3: CASSPGNPGGTEAFF. The DNA for the CDR3 is TGTGCCAGCAGTCCAGGGAACCCAGGGGGCACTGAAGCTTTCTTT.

This chain links TRBV29-1 with TRBJ2-7; 10 bases agree with TRBD1. The CDR3 is made up of 16 amino acids. Germline V gene lookup returns CDR1 SQVTM and CDR2 ANQGSEA. The trim removed 0 bases at V and 6 bases at J, leaving 11 bases unmatched. In nucleotides, the CDR3 is TGCAGCGTTGAAGAGTTTGTGGGACAGGGGATCGGCGAGCAGTACTTC. It encodes CSVEEFVGQGIGEQYF.

This clonotype was recorded a few times. The chain employs TRBV6-5 and TRBJ2-7; unclear D gene. Germline CDR1 MNHEY, CDR2 SVGAGI. V was clipped by 0 bases and J by 3 bases, with 9 bases between them. The CDR3 has 14 residues. The CDR3 reads CASSYSDFHYEQYF. The CDR3 DNA is TGTGCCAGCAGTTACTCAGACTTCCACTACGAGCAGTACTTC.

The chain combines TRBV27 with TRBJ1-5, with 8 bases identical to TRBD1. After removal of 9 bases from V and 6 bases from J, the junction contained 16 bases not matched to a gene. The CDR3 extends over 16 amino acids. CDR1 and CDR2 from the germline V gene are MNHEY and SMNVEV (reference sequence). The CDR3 DNA reads as TGTGCCAGTTCGGAAACAGGGGGTTTCCTCGGTCAGCCCCAGCATTTT. It specifies CASSETGGFLGQPQHF.

This chain links TRBV9 with TRBJ2-3, with D uncertain. Germline V gene sequence: CDR1 SGDLS, CDR2 YYNGEE. V shed 0 bases and J shed 2 bases, with 10 bases lying between them. The CDR3 is 15 residues long. The DNA for the CDR3 is TGTGCCAGCAGCGTAGCTGTGCGGTTCACAGATACGCAGTATTTT. Encoded protein: CASSVAVRFTDTQYF.

This clonotype has only a few counts. The V and J genes are TRBV29-1 and TRBJ2-7; a weak D match, TRBD1 (5 bases). Germline V CDR1 and CDR2: SQVTM, ANQGSEA. This CDR3 spans 13 amino acids. Trimming stripped 1 base from V and 1 base from J, with 8 bases between. Here the CDR3 DNA reads TGCAGCGTTGAAGTGGGGCCATCCTACGAGCAGTACTTC. It translates to CSVEVGPSYEQYF.

This clonotype was picked up a small number of times. The chain has TRBV12-3 or TRBV12-4 and TRBJ2-2; the D gene could be TRBD1 or TRBD2 (5 bases each). CDR3 length: 19 amino acids. V shed 3 bases and J shed 3 bases, with 23 bases lying between them. The CDR3 loop is CASSFMRHPGRGYTGELFF. CDR3 coding DNA: TGTGCCAGCAGTTTTATGAGACACCCAGGGCGCGGGTACACCGGGGAGCTGTTTTTT.

On this clonotype itself: The junction departs from the called germline gene at one end, perhaps through a read error. This sequence joins TRBV20-1 and TRBJ2-4, with 8 nucleotides matching TRBD1. Germline-derived CDR1 and CDR2 are DFQATT and SNEGSKA (reference sequence). This CDR3 is built from 12 residues. CDR3 sequence (DNA): TGCAGTGCTCGAGACAGGGGAAACATTCAGTACTTC. Its protein is CSARDRGNIQYF.

The chain joins TRBV6-2 or TRBV6-3 to TRBJ2-7, with D tentatively TRBD1 or TRBD2 (6 bases each). The V gene's germline CDR1 is MNHEY and CDR2 SVGEGT. The CDR3 has 15 residues. V was trimmed by 4 bases and J by 7 bases, leaving 20 bases between them. The CDR3 bases are TGTGCCAGCAGTTTCCAAGACAGGTTCCGGGGGGAGCAGTACTTC. Translation: CASSFQDRFRGEQYF.

This clonotype was seen more than once but under ten times. The V and J genes are TRBV27 and TRBJ1-4; 8 nucleotides align to TRBD1. The CDR3 runs to 15 residues. CDR1 and CDR2 from the germline V gene are MNHEY and SMNVEV (reference sequence). V shed 4 bases, J shed 5 bases, and the junction held 6 bases outside the gene matches. CDR3 loop: CASSSLTGGNEKLFF. The DNA of the CDR3 is TGTGCCAGCAGTTCCCTCACAGGGGGGAATGAAAAACTGTTTTTT.

This clonotype was seen a handful of times. CDR3 amino acids: CASSYSGLAGGVYNEQFF. The CDR3 nucleotides read TGTGCCAGCAGTTACTCAGGACTAGCGGGAGGGGTGTACAATGAGCAGTTCTTC. The gene calls are TRBV6-5 and TRBJ2-1; 15 bases are a match to TRBD2. Germline V gene data show CDR1 as MNHEY and CDR2 as SVGAGI. Germline trimming cut 0 bases from V and 4 bases from J; bases unmatched to any gene: 4. The CDR3 runs to 18 residues.

This clonotype was seen a few times. This sequence joins TRBV12-3 or TRBV12-4 and TRBJ2-7, with TRBD2 matching 14 bases. V lost 3 bases to trimming and J lost 5 bases; unmatched junction nucleotides: 6. The CDR3 length is 16 residues. CDR3 region: CASSLGLAGDRNEQYF. CDR3 DNA sequence: TGTGCCAGCAGTTTGGGACTAGCGGGAGACCGAAACGAGCAGTACTTC.

This clonotype was counted a few times. The J gene is TRBJ2-7, the V gene TRBV29-1; TRBD2 matches 12 bases. The length of the CDR3 is 14 residues. The V gene's germline CDR1 is SQVTM and CDR2 ANQGSEA. Trimming at V came to 5 bases and at J to 3 bases, leaving 5 bases not matched to a gene. Written as DNA, the CDR3 is TGCAGCGTTTTGACTAGCGGGGGCCACTACGAGCAGTACTTC. It specifies CSVLTSGGHYEQYF.

The chain carries TRBV18 and TRBJ2-7; D is possibly TRBD2 (6 bases). CDR3 size: 14 residues. The germline gives CDR1 KGHSH, CDR2 LQKENI. V was trimmed by 4 bases and J by 4 bases, leaving 14 bases between them. CDR3 sequence (DNA): TGTGCCAGCTCACGGGACTCAATTCATTACGAGCAGTACTTC. This codes for CASSRDSIHYEQYF.

This clonotype was seen only a few times. The rearrangement uses TRBV5-6 and TRBJ2-7; D perhaps matches TRBD1 (6 bases). Looked up from germline, CDR1 is SGHDT and CDR2 is YYEEEE. V lost 4 bases and J lost 7, with 12 bases in between. This CDR3 spans 12 amino acids. In DNA, the CDR3 is TGTGCCAGCAGCCCACAGGGCAGGGAGCAGTACTTC. This sequence encodes CASSPQGREQYF.

This clonotype was counted a few times. The rearrangement uses TRBV7-3 and TRBJ2-2; perhaps TRBD1 as D (6 bases). Trimming removed 4 bases at V and 4 bases at J, with 13 bases between. The germline gives CDR1 SGHTA, CDR2 FQGTGA. CDR3 length equals 15 residues. The CDR3 coding sequence is TGTGCCAGCAGCTCCCAGGGGTCGCCCACCGGGGAGCTGTTTTTT. Translating it yields CASSSQGSPTGELFF. Variable domain in full (rest from reference TRBV7-3 and TRBJ2-2): GAGVSQTPSNKVTEKGKYVELRCDPISGHTALYWYRQSLGQGPEFLIYFQGTGAADDSGLPNDRFFAVRPEGSVSTLKIQRTERGDSAVYLCASSSQGSPTGELFFGEGSRLTVL.

This clonotype was counted only a few times. The rearrangement links TRBV5-1 to TRBJ2-7; D remains unclear. This CDR3 comprises 17 residues. Germline V gives CDR1 SGHRS, CDR2 YFSETQ. The V gene lost 0 bases and the J gene lost 1 base, with 17 bases spanning the gap. This chain's CDR3 is CASSLDVSFVISYEQYF. DNA for the CDR3: TGCGCCAGCAGCTTGGATGTGAGCTTCGTAATATCCTACGAGCAGTACTTC.

This chain links TRBV5-1 with TRBJ2-7; possibly TRBD2 for D (5 bases). CDR3 length equals 14 residues. Trimming shortened V by 3 bases and J by 2 bases, and 12 bases separated the two germline ends. Germline V lookup: CDR1 SGHRS, CDR2 YFSETQ. CDR3 loop: CASSYGGRTYEQYF. The CDR3 DNA reads TGCGCCAGCAGCTACGGCGGGCGTACCTACGAGCAGTACTTC.

This chain connects TRBV12-3 or TRBV12-4 to TRBJ2-7, with TRBD1 matching 10 bases. The ends lost 2 bases at V and 6 bases at J; junction bases unmatched: 7. CDR3 length: 15 amino acids. CDR3 loop: CASSLRGQGFGEQYF. For the CDR3, the DNA is TGTGCCAGCAGTTTAAGGGGACAGGGGTTCGGCGAGCAGTACTTC.